A single T cell receptor (beta chain) is shown here with its context. Its antigen is not known. This sample is part of a study of T cells in Graves' hyperthyroidism and ophthalmopathy. Study summary: The initial diagnosis was the point when peripheral blood was collected, ahead of any treatment.

RNA transcripts served as the template for amplifying TCR beta CDR3 regions. TCR CDR3 regions were first amplified by RT-PCR with HTBI primers. A single record per CDR3 protein comes from TCRdb applying MiXCR to the multiplex PCR reads. The table includes fewer than 850,000 distinct CDR3 sequences, around 16% detected once. Study-wide results and caveats: Model predictions of ophthalmopathy came a median approximately 6.2 months before onset.

If no ophthalmopathy progression occurred within 18 months, Graves' hyperthyroidism was stable. Newly diagnosed hyperthyroidism patients aged 18 to 65 years had disease lasting under 2 months. CDR3 length: 15 residues. The germline V gene encodes CDR1 SGHRS and CDR2 YFSETQ. V trimming: 6 bases; J trimming: 6 bases; junction bases outside the gene matches: 8. Sample: blood. The source is a middle-aged man with Graves' hyperthyroidism. The chain uses TRBV5-1 and TRBJ2-3; 12 nucleotides align to TRBD2. CDR3 protein: CASTRLAGAVDTQYF. For the CDR3, the DNA is TGCGCCAGCACCAGACTAGCGGGAGCGGTGGATACGCAGTATTTT.